These 14 T cell receptor beta chains share one sample of origin, sequenced in a study of CD8+CD57+ T cells in acquired aplastic anemia. Genomic DNA templated the TCR beta VDJ and CDR3 profiling. One entry per CDR3 protein results from TCRdb running MiXCR on the reads. The table lists about 270,000 distinct CDR3 sequences, 55% to 60% of them singletons. Sequenced material: sorted CD4+, CD8+, or CD8+CD57+ T cells (not recorded which) from PBMCs. The receptors were sampled from a human donor with severe aplastic anemia or a healthy control (not recorded which).

The V and J genes are TRBV20-1 and TRBJ1-4, with 8 bases that match TRBD1. The J segment lost 7 bases and the V segment lost 6 bases, leaving 7 bases of the junction unmatched. The CDR3 contains 13 residues. The germline V gene encodes CDR1 DFQATT and CDR2 SNEGSKA (reference sequence). CDR3 DNA sequence: TGCAGTGCCGAAGACAGGGGTAGTGAAAAACTGTTTTTT. It translates to CSAEDRGSEKLFF.

This chain joins TRBV19 and TRBJ1-6; maybe TRBD1 (6 bases). This CDR3 contains 15 residues. V lost 4 bases, J lost 9 bases, and 16 bases lay in between. Germline CDR1 reads LNHDA; CDR2 reads SQIVND (reference sequence). Written as DNA, the CDR3 is TGTGCCAGTAGTACAACGCGGGACATGGCTTCACCCCTCCACTTT. This codes for CASSTTRDMASPLHF.

In its sample, this clonotype was seen many times. This sequence joins TRBV5-1 and TRBJ1-2; TRBD1 matches 10 bases. CDR1 is SGHRS, CDR2 YFSETQ, per germline. The CDR3 covers 14 residues. V shed 4 bases and J 8 bases; nucleotides not matched to a gene: 8. CDR3: CASSESGTGEGYTF. The CDR3 coding sequence is TGCGCCAGCAGCGAGTCCGGGACAGGGGAGGGCTACACCTTC.

The chain joins TRBV20-1 to TRBJ1-3, with D possibly TRBD1 on 5 matching bases. Deletions cut 3 bases from V and 4 bases from J, with 10 bases between. The germline CDR1 and CDR2 sequences are DFQATT and SNEGSKA (reference sequence). The CDR3 runs 13 residues. DNA for the CDR3: TGCAGTGCTAGGGGAGGGGACGGAAACACCATATATTTT. Translation: CSARGGDGNTIYF.

With respect to this clonotype: A clone one base away is much larger, so this may be a read error. The genes are TRBV5-6 and TRBJ1-1; possible D gene TRBD1, 6 bases. The CDR3 sequence is 13 residues long. V was pared by 4 bases and J by 12 bases, with 19 bases between. The germline V gene encodes CDR1 SGHDT and CDR2 YYEEEE. Here the CDR3 DNA reads TGTGCCAGCAGCCGGGGGGGCGGCGTCTTATCTTTCTTT. This encodes CASSRGGGVLSFF.

In regard to this clonotype: At one of its ends the junction is not consistent with the germline gene, which may arise from a read error. This sequence joins TRBV7-7 and TRBJ2-5; D possibly uses TRBD1 or TRBD2 (6 bases each). Germline V lookup: CDR1 SSHAT, CDR2 FNYEAQ (reference sequence). There are 15 residues in the CDR3. The CDR3 DNA sequence: TGTGCTAGCAGCTTAGGGGGGTGGGGAGGAGAGACCCAGTACTTC. It translates to CASSLGGWGGETQYF.

This clonotype has at least ten counts. At one end, the junction sequence differs from germline, possibly due to a read error. The rearrangement joins TRBV3-1 to TRBJ2-3; 10 bases agree with TRBD2. The CDR3 is 13 residues long. CDR1 is LGHDT, CDR2 YNNKEL, per germline (reference sequence). CDR3 sequence: CASSQFTSGVMNF. The CDR3 nucleotides are TGTGCCAGCAGCCAATTTACTAGCGGGGTCATGAATTTT.

The chain carries TRBV10-3 and TRBJ2-5, with 13 bases that match TRBD2. The J segment lost 5 bases and the V segment lost 3 bases, leaving 6 bases of the junction unmatched. Germline CDR1 and CDR2: ENHRY and SYGVKD. This CDR3 contains 16 residues. CDR3 bases: TGTGCCATCAGTGATAGTCTGACTAGCGGGAGGGAGACCCAGTACTTC. It codes for CAISDSLTSGRETQYF.

The chain joins TRBV24-1 to TRBJ1-2; tentative D call: TRBD1 (5 bases). There are 14 residues in the CDR3. The germline V gene encodes CDR1 KGHDR and CDR2 SFDVKD. V was cut by 2 bases and J by 4 bases, with 10 bases left in between. CDR3: CATSDSGHGYGYTF. In DNA form, the CDR3 reads TGTGCCACCAGTGATTCTGGACACGGCTATGGCTACACCTTC.

The genes are TRBV2 and TRBJ2-5; 13 bases fit TRBD2. The V gene's germline CDR1 is SNHLY and CDR2 FYNNEI. After removal of 4 bases from V and 4 bases from J, the junction contained 9 bases not matched to a gene. The CDR3 has 17 amino acids. DNA of the CDR3: TGTGCCAGCAGTGGGACTAGCGGGGGAGCCCCCGGAGAGACCCAGTACTTC. The encoded protein is CASSGTSGGAPGETQYF. Combining the CDR3 with reference TRBV2 and TRBJ2-5 gives the whole variable domain EPEVTQTPSHQVTQMGQEVILRCVPISNHLYFYWYRQILGQKVEFLVSFYNNEISEKSEIFDDQFSVERPDGSNFTLKIRSTKLEDSAMYFCASSGTSGGAPGETQYFGPGTRLLVL.

The rearrangement uses TRBV27 and TRBJ2-7; TRBD1 agrees at 8 bases. Germline loops: CDR1 MNHEY, CDR2 SMNVEV (reference sequence). CDR3 size: 13 residues. Trimming took 5 bases from V and 4 from J; bases not matched to a gene: 4. The DNA of the CDR3 is TGTGCCAGCAGTCATGGGACAGGTTACGAGCAGTACTTC. This codes for CASSHGTGYEQYF.

This clonotype has at least ten counts. The genes are TRBV19 and TRBJ1-5; D is undetermined. The CDR3 extends over 16 amino acids. Trimming removed 7 bases at V and 0 bases at J, with 16 bases between. Germline values: CDR1 LNHDA, CDR2 SQIVND (reference sequence). The CDR3 sequence: CASTQRVDYSNQPQHF. CDR3 DNA: TGTGCCAGTACCCAGCGCGTGGATTATAGCAATCAGCCCCAGCATTTT.

Of note for this clonotype: A much larger clone differs from this one at a single base, so this may be a read error. This chain uses TRBV10-3 with TRBJ2-7, with TRBD1 matching 8 bases. The CDR3 loop spans 15 amino acids. Germline-derived CDR1 and CDR2 are ENHRY and SYGVKD. The CDR3 is CSSSPQGQGTYEQYF. The CDR3 nucleotides read TGTTCCAGCTCACCACAAGGACAGGGAACCTACGAGCAGTACTTC.

With regard to this clonotype: The junction does not match germline at one end; this may be a read error. The rearrangement uses TRBV15 and TRBJ1-1; possible D gene TRBD1, 5 bases. The length of the CDR3 is 19 residues. Germline V gene sequence: CDR1 LNHNV, CDR2 YYDKDF (reference sequence). The CDR3, as DNA: TGTGCCACCAGCGGAGATTCGACGGGAACAGGACGCATGAACACTGAAGCTTCCTTT. Its translation: CATSGDSTGTGRMNTEASF.